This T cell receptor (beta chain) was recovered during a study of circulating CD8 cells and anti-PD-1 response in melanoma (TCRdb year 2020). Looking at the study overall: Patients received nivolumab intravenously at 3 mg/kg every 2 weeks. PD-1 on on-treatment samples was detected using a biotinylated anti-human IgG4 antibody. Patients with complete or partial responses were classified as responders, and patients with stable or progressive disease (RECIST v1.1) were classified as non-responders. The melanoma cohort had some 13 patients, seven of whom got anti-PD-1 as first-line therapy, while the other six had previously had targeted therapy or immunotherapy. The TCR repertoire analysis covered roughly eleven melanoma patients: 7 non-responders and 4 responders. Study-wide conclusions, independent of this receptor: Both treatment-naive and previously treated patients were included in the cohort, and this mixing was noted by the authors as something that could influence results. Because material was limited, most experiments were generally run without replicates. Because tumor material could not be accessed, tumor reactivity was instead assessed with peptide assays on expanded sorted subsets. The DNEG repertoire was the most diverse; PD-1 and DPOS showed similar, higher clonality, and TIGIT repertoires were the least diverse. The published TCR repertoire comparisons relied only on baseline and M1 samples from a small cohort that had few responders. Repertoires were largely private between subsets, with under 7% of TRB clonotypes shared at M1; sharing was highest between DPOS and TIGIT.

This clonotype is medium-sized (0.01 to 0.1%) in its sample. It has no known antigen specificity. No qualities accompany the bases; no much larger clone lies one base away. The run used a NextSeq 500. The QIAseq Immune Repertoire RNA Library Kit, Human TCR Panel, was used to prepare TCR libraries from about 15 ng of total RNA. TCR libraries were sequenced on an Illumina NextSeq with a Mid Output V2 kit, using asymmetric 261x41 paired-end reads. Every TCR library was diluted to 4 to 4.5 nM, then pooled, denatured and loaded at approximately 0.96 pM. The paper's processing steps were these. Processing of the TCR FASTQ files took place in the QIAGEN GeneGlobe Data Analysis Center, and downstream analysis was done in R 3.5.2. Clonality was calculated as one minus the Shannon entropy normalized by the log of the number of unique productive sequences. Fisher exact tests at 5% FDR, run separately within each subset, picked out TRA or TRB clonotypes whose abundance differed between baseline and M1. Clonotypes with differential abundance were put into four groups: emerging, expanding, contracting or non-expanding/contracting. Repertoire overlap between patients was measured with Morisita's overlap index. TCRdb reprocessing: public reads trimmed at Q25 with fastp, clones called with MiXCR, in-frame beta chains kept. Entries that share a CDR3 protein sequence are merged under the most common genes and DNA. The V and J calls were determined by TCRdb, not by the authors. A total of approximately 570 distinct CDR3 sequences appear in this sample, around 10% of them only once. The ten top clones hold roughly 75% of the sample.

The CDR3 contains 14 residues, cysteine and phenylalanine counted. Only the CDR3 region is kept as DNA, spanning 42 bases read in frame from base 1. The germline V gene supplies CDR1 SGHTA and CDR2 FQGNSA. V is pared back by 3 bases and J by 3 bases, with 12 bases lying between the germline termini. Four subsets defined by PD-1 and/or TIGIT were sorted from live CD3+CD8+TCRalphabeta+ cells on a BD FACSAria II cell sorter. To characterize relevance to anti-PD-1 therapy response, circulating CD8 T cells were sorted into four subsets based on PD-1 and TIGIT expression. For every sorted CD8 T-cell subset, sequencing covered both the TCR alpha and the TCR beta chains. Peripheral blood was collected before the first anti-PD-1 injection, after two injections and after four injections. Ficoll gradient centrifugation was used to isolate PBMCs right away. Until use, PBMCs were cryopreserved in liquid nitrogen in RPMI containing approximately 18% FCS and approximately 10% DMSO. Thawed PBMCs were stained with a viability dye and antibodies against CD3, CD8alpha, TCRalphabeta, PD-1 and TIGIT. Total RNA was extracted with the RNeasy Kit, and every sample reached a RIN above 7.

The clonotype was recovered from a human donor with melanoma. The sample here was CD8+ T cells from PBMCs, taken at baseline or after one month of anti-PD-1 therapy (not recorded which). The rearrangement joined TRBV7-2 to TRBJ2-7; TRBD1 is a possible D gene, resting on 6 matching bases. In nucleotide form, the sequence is TGTGCCAGCAGCTTCGAACAGGGCGTCTACGAGCAGTACTTC. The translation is CASSFEQGVYEQYF. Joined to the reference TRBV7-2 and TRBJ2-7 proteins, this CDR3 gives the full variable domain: GAGVSQSPSNKVTEKGKDVELRCDPISGHTALYWYRQSLGQGLEFLIYFQGNSAPDKSGLPSDRFSAERTGGSVSTLTIQRTQQEDSAVYLCASSFEQGVYEQYFGPGTRLTVT.